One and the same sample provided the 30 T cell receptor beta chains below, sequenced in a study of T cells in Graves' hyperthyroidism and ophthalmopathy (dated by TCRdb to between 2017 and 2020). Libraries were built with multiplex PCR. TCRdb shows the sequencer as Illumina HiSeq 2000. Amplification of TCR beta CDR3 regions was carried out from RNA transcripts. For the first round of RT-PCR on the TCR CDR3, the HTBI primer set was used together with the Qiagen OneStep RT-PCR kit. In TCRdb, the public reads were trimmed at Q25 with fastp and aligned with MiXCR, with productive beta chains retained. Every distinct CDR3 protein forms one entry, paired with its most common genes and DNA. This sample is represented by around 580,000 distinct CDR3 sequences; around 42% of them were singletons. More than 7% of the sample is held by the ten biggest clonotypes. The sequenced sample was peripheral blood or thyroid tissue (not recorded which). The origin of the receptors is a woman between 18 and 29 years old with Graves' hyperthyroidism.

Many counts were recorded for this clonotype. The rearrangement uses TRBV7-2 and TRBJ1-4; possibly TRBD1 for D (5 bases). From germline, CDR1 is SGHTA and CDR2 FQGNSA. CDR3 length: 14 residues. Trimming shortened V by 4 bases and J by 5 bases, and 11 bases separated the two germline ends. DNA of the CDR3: TGTGCCAGCAGCTCATCCGGGGCGAATGAAAAACTGTTTTTT. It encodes CASSSSGANEKLFF.

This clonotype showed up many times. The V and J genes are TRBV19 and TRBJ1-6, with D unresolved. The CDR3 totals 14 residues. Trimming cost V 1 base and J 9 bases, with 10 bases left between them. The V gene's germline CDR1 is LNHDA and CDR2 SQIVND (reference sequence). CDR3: CASSIGQDRSPLHF. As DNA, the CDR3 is TGTGCCAGTAGTATAGGCCAAGACCGTTCACCCCTCCACTTT. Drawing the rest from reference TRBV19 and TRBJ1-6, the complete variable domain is DGGITQSPKYLFRKEGQNVTLSCEQNLNHDAMYWYRQDPGQGLRLIYYSQIVNDFQKGDIAEGYSVSREKKESFPLTVTSAQKNPTAFYLCASSIGQDRSPLHFGNGTRLTVT.

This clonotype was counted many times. The CDR3 spells CASSYPIEPYEQYF. CDR3 DNA: TGCGCCAGCAGCTACCCCATAGAGCCATACGAGCAGTACTTC. The chain employs TRBV5-1 and TRBJ2-7; D unresolved. Trimming cost V 3 bases and J 4 bases, with 14 bases left between them. CDR1 is SGHRS and CDR2 is YFSETQ in the germline V gene. The CDR3 is 14 residues long.

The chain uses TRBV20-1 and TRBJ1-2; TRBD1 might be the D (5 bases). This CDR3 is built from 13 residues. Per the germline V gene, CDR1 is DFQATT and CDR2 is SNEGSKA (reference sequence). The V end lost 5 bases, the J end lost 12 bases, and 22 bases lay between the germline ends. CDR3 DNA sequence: TGCAGTGCTGTACCGGGACGCCACCTTAGTCACACCTTC. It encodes CSAVPGRHLSHTF.

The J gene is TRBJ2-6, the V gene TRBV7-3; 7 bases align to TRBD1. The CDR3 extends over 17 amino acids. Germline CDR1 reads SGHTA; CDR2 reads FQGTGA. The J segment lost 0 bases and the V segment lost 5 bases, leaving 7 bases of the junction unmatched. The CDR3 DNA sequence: TGTGCCAGCAGCACCGGGACAGCGATCTCTGGGGCCAACGTCCTGACTTTC. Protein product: CASSTGTAISGANVLTF. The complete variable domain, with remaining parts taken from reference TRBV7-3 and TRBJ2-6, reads GAGVSQTPSNKVTEKGKYVELRCDPISGHTALYWYRQSLGQGPEFLIYFQGTGAADDSGLPNDRFFAVRPEGSVSTLKIQRTERGDSAVYLCASSTGTAISGANVLTFGAGSRLTVL.

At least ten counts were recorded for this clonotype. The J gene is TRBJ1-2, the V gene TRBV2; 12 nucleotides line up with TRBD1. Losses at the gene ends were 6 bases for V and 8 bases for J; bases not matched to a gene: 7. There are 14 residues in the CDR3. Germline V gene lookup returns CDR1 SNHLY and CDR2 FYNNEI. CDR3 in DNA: TGTGCCAGCAGATCCGGGACAGGGGGCCGCGGCTACACCTTC. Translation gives CASRSGTGGRGYTF.

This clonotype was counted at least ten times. The CDR3 DNA sequence: TGTGCCAGCAGCCCTCGCGGCCCCTGGACAGGCTCCTACGAGCAGTACTTC. This codes for CASSPRGPWTGSYEQYF. The chain has TRBV9 and TRBJ2-7; 7 positions agree with TRBD1. The CDR3 loop spans 17 amino acids. From germline, CDR1 is SGDLS and CDR2 YYNGEE. V lost 4 bases and J lost 0; bases outside the gene matches: 13.

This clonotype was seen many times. The CDR3 bases are TGTGCCAGCAGCCCAACAGCGTATAGCAATCAGCCCCAGCATTTT. This encodes CASSPTAYSNQPQHF. The rearrangement links TRBV11-2 to TRBJ1-5; no definite D call. The CDR3 loop spans 15 amino acids. The germline V gene has CDR1 SGHAT and CDR2 FQNNGV. Between the trimmed V and J ends, which lost 5 bases and 0 bases, there was a span of 11 bases.

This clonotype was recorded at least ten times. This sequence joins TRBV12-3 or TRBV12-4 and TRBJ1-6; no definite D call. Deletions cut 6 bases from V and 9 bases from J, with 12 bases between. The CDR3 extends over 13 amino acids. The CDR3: CASSPGFSSPLHF. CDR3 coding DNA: TGTGCCAGCAGCCCCGGCTTTAGTTCACCCCTCCACTTT.

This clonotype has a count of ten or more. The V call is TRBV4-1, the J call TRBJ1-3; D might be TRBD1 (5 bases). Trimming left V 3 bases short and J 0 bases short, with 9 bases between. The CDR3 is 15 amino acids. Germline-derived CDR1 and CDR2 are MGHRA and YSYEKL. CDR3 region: CASSHRDYSGNTIYF. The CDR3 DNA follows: TGCGCCAGCAGCCACAGGGACTACTCTGGAAACACCATATATTTT.

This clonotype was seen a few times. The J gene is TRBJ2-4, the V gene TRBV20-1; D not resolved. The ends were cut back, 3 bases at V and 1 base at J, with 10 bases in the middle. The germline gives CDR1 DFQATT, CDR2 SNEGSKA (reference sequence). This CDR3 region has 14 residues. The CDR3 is CSASSAGAKNIQYF. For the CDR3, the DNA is TGCAGTGCTAGTTCTGCCGGGGCCAAAAACATTCAGTACTTC.

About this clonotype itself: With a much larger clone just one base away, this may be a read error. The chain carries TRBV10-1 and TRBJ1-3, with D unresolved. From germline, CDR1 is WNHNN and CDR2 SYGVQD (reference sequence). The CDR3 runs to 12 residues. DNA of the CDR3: TGTGCCAGCCCTCTACGTGGAGACACCATATATTTT. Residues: CASPLRGDTIYF.

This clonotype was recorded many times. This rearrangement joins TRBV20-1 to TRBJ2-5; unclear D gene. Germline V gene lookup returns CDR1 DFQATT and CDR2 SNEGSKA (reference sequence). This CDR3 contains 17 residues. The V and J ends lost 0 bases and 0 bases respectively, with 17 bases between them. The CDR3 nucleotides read TGCAGTGCTAGAGACCCCAGGATTGTCCGGCACCAAGAGACCCAGTACTTC. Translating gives CSARDPRIVRHQETQYF.

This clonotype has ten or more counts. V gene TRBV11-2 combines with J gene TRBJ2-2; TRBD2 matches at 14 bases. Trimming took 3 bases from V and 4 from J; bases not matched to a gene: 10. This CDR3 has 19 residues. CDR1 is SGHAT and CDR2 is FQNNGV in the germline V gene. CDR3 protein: CASSLRTSGRLAGTGELFF. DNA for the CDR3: TGTGCCAGCAGCTTGAGGACTAGCGGGAGGCTGGCTGGCACCGGGGAGCTGTTTTTT.

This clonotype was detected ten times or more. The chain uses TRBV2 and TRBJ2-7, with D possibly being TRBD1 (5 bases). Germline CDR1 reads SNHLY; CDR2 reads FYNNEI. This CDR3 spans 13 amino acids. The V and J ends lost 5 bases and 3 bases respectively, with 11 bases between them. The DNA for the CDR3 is TGTGCCAGCAGTACTGACAGCGACTACGAGCAGTACTTC. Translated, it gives CASSTDSDYEQYF.

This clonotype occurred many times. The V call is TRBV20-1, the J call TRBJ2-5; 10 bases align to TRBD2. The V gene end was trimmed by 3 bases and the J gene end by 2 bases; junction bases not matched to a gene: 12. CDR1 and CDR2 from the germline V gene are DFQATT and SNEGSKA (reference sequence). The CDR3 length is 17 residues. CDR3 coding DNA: TGCAGTGCTAGTCCGGCGCGTACTAGCGGGGAACAAGAGACCCAGTACTTC. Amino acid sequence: CSASPARTSGEQETQYF.

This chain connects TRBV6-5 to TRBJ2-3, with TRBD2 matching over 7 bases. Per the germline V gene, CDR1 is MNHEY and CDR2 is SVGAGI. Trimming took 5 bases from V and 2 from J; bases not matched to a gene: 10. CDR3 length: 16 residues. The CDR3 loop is CASSRQAGPTTDTQYF. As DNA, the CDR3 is TGTGCCAGCAGTCGTCAAGCGGGACCCACCACAGATACGCAGTATTTT.

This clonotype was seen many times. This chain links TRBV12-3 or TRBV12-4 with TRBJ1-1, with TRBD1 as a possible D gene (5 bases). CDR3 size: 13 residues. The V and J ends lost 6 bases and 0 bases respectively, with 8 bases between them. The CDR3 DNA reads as TGTGCCAGCAGAAAGGGGTTGAACACTGAAGCTTTCTTT. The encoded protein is CASRKGLNTEAFF.

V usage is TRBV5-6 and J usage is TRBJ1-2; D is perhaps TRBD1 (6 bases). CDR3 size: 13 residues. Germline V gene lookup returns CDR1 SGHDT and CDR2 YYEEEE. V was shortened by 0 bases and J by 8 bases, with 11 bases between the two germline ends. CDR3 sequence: CASSLGAGAGYTF. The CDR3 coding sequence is TGTGCCAGCAGCTTGGGGGCGGGGGCCGGCTACACCTTC.

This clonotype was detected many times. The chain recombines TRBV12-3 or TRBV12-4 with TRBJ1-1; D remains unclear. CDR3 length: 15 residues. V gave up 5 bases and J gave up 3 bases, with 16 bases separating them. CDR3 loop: CASSPPPVGDTEAFF. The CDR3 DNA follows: TGTGCCAGCAGTCCTCCCCCGGTCGGGGACACTGAAGCTTTCTTT.

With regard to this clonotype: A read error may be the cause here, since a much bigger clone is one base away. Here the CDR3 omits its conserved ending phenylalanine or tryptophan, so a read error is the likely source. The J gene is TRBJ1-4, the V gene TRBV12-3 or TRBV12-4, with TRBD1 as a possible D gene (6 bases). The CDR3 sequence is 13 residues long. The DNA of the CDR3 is TGCGCCAGCAGCCAGGGGACTTTTGAAAAACTGTTTCTT. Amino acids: CASSQGTFEKLFL.

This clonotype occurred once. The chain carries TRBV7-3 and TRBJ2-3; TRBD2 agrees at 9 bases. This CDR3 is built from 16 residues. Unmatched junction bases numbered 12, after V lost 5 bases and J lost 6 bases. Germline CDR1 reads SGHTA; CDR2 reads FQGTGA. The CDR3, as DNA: TGTGCCAGCAGCCCCCGAGTAGCGGGAGAGTACGATACGCAGTATTTT. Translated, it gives CASSPRVAGEYDTQYF.

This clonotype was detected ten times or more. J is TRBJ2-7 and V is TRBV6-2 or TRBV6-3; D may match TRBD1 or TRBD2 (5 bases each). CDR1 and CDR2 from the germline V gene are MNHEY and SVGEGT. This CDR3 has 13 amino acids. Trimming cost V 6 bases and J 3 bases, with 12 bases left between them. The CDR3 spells CASSRESRYEQYF. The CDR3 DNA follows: TGTGCCAGCAGCAGGGAGTCTCGCTACGAGCAGTACTTC.

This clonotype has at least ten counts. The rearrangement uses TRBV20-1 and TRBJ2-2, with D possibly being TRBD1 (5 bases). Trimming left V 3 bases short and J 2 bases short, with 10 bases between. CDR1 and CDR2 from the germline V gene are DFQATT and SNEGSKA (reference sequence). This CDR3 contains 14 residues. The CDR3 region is CSASGRVNTGELFF. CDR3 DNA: TGCAGTGCTAGTGGCAGGGTTAACACCGGGGAGCTGTTTTTT.

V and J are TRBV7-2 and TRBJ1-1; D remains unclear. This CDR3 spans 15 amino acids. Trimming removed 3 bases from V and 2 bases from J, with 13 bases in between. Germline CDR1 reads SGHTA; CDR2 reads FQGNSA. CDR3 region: CASSLLSGSNTEAFF. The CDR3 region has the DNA TGTGCCAGCAGCTTGCTATCGGGGAGTAACACTGAAGCTTTCTTT.

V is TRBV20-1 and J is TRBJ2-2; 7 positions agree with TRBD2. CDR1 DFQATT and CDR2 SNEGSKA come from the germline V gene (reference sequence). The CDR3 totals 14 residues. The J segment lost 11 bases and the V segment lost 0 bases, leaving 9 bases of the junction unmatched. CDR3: CSARDGREQGELFF. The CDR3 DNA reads TGCAGTGCTAGAGATGGGAGGGAGCAGGGCGAGCTGTTTTTT.

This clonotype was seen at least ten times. CDR3 nucleotide sequence: TGTGCCAGTAGTATTGATGTGGGACAGGGCTACGAGCAGTACTTC. This sequence encodes CASSIDVGQGYEQYF. J is TRBJ2-7 and V is TRBV19, with 9 bases aligning to TRBD1. V shed 3 bases, J shed 3 bases, and the junction held 6 bases outside the gene matches. Germline V gives CDR1 LNHDA, CDR2 SQIVND (reference sequence). The CDR3 loop spans 15 amino acids.

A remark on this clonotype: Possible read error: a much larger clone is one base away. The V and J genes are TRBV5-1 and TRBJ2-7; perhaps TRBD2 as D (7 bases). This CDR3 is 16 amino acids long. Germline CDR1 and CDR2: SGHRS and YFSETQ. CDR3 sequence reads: CASSLRLGGASYEQHF. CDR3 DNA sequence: TGCGCCAGCAGCTTACGTTTGGGGGGGGCATCCTACGAGCAGCACTTC.

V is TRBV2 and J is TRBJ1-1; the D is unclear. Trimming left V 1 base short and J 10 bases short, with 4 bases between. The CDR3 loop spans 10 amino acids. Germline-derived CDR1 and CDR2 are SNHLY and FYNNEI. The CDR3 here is CASSEERAFF. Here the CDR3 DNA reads TGTGCCAGCAGTGAAGAGAGAGCTTTCTTT.

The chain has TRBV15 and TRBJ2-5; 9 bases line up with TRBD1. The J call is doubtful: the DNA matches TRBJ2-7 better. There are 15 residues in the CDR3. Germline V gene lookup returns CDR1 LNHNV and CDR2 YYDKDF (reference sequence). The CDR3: CATSSSGTGLYEQYF. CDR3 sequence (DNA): TGTGCCACCAGCAGTTCCGGGACAGGGTTATACGAGCAGTACTTC.